This record looks at one T cell receptor beta chain sequence and its context. Losses at the gene ends were 1 base for V and 2 bases for J; bases not matched to a gene: 8. This CDR3 spans 16 amino acids. Germline CDR1 is SEHNR and CDR2 is FQNEAQ (reference sequence). Clones were sequenced by immunoSEQ multiplex PCR, and TCRdb holds only the in-frame ones, with some missing. The profile shows some 400,000 clones, approximately 86% of them singletons. This record belongs to a study of blood T cell repertoires in COVID-19. Study as a whole: Sites across the United States, Italy and Spain contributed samples from acute and convalescent COVID-19.

The receptor's source is a human donor in a cohort sampled during active COVID-19. V gene TRBV7-9 combines with J gene TRBJ2-7; TRBD1 matches at 7 bases. The sample consisted of peripheral blood. CDR3 coding DNA: TGTGCCAGCAGCTTAGAAATGACAGGGAGTCCCTACGAGCAGTACTTC. Translation gives CASSLEMTGSPYEQYF.